Included here is one T cell receptor beta chain sequence, with context. Its antigen is still unknown. The source of the sample is a study of PD-1 blockade in classical Hodgkin lymphoma. General study findings and limits: At baseline, newly diagnosed patients reportedly showed less TCR diversity than healthy donors. Newly diagnosed patients and complete responders had comparable diversity at baseline.

Sequencing was performed with immunoSEQ multiplex PCR; in TCRdb, only in-frame clones are kept and a portion is missing. The table shows more than 40,000 clones, with around three quarters occurring only once. Every one of the patients relapsed after autologous stem cell transplantation (brentuximab vedotin exposure was variable). Relapsed/refractory classical Hodgkin lymphoma patients had complete, partial or progressive responses. V was pared by 4 bases and J by 4 bases, with 22 bases between. The CDR3 is made up of 17 amino acids. CDR1 is SGHDN, CDR2 FVKESK, per germline. This TCR was sampled from a human donor with classical Hodgkin lymphoma. The sequencing here drew on peripheral blood mononuclear cells (PBMCs), taken at baseline. V is TRBV14 and J is TRBJ1-2; D may be TRBD1 (6 bases). As DNA, the CDR3 is TGTGCCAGCAGCCTAAAGATCTCGGGGGCTTGGTCCTATGGCTACACCTTC. Translated, it gives CASSLKISGAWSYGYTF. The entire variable domain, with the rest obtained from reference TRBV14 and TRBJ1-2, is as follows: EAGVTQFPSHSVIEKGQTVTLRCDPISGHDNLYWYRRVMGKEIKFLLHFVKESKQDESGMPNNRFLAERTGGTYSTLKVQPAELEDSGVYFCASSLKISGAWSYGYTFGSGTRLTVV.